This T cell receptor beta chain emerged from a study of graft-versus-host responses after intestinal transplantation. Profiling relied on immunoSEQ multiplex PCR, and the TCRdb table lists in-frame clones only, not all of them. The table records around 2,500 clones, around 95% of them present only once. CDR1 and CDR2 (germline): SGHTA, FQGTGA. The CDR3 sequence is 15 residues long. As concerns this clone: At one end the junction does not follow the germline gene, possibly because of a read error.

This receptor was obtained from a human patient who received an intestinal transplant, so some T cells may come from the graft donor. This chain links TRBV7-3 with TRBJ2-1; 9 nucleotides match TRBD2. This material consisted of PBMCs, taken approximately 19 days after intestinal transplant. The CDR3 DNA reads TGTGCCAGCACCTTAAGCGGGGGGACCTACAATGAGCAGTTCTTC. This gives the protein CASTLSGGTYNEQFF.